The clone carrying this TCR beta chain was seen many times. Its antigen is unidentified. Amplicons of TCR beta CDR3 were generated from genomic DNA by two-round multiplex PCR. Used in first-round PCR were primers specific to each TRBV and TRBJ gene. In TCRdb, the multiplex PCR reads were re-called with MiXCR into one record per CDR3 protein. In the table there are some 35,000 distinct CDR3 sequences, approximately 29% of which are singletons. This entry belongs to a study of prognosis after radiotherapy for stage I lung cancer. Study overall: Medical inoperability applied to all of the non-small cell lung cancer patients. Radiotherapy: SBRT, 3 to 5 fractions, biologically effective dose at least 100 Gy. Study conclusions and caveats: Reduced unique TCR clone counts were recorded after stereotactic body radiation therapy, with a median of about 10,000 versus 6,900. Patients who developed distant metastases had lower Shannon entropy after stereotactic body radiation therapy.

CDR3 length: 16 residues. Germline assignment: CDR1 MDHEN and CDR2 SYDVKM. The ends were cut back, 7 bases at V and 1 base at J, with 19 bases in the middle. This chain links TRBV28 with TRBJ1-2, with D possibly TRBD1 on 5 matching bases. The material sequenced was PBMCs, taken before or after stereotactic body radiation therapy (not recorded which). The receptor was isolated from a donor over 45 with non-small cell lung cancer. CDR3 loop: CASTNNRQPDNYGYTF. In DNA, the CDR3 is TGTGCCAGCACCAACAATCGACAGCCCGATAACTATGGCTACACCTTC.